The next 22 T cell receptor beta chains were all read from a single sample in a study of T cells after yellow fever vaccination. TCRdb passed the 5' RACE reads through MiXCR, listing each CDR3 protein once. This table has some 670,000 distinct CDR3 sequences, about 12% appearing once. This specimen consisted of PBMCs, obtained on the day of the yellow fever booster vaccination. These TCRs come from a man in his thirties or forties who received the YFV17D yellow fever vaccine.

The genes are TRBV20-1 and TRBJ2-4; TRBD2 agrees at 11 bases. Germline CDR1 and CDR2: DFQATT and SNEGSKA (reference sequence). V lost 6 bases and J lost 5; bases outside the gene matches: 3. This CDR3 has 13 amino acids. The CDR3 coding sequence is TGCAGTGCGCCGGGACTAGCGGAAAACATTCAGTACTTC. Translation: CSAPGLAENIQYF.

This clonotype was seen a handful of times. V usage is TRBV5-6 and J usage is TRBJ2-1; no definite D call. This CDR3 comprises 14 residues. The V gene's germline CDR1 is SGHDT and CDR2 YYEEEE. V was clipped by 1 base and J by 0 bases, with 5 bases between them. The CDR3 DNA reads TGTGCCAGCAGCTTGTCGGTCTCCTACAATGAGCAGTTCTTC. This sequence encodes CASSLSVSYNEQFF. The full variable domain, its missing parts supplied by reference TRBV5-6 and TRBJ2-1, is DAGVTQSPTHLIKTRGQQVTLRCSPKSGHDTVSWYQQALGQGPQFIFQYYEEEERQRGNFPDRFSGHQFPNYSSELNVNALLLGDSALYLCASSLSVSYNEQFFGPGTRLTVL.

The table lists this clonotype with a few counts. V gene TRBV12-3 or TRBV12-4 combines with J gene TRBJ1-6; D gene uncertain. The CDR3 has 13 amino acids. The V end was cut by 5 bases, the J end by 9 bases, with 11 bases between. The CDR3 sequence: CASSDTEVSPLHF. DNA of the CDR3: TGTGCCAGCAGTGACACGGAGGTTTCACCCCTCCACTTT.

The chain carries TRBV19 and TRBJ2-3; D might be TRBD2 (6 bases). Looked up from germline, CDR1 is LNHDA and CDR2 is SQIVND (reference sequence). CDR3 length equals 15 residues. The V end lost 6 bases, the J end lost 5 bases, and 18 bases lay between the germline ends. CDR3 region: CASSPTSGLLDTQYF. For the CDR3, the DNA is TGTGCCAGTAGCCCTACCTCGGGACTCCTAGATACGCAGTATTTT.

This clonotype turned up a few times. This chain joins TRBV28 and TRBJ2-1, with a weak D call TRBD2 (5 bases). V lost 3 bases, J lost 11 bases, and 17 bases lay in between. CDR3 size: 14 residues. CDR1 MDHEN and CDR2 SYDVKM come from the germline V gene. The CDR3 is CASSFDRTGTKQFF. CDR3 sequence (DNA): TGTGCCAGCAGTTTTGATCGGACTGGCACTAAGCAGTTCTTC.

This chain uses TRBV5-1 with TRBJ2-1; 7 bases align to TRBD1. The germline CDR1 and CDR2 sequences are SGHRS and YFSETQ. The CDR3 totals 16 residues. V dropped 5 bases and J dropped 2; count of bases not matched to a gene: 10. CDR3 bases: TGCGCCAGCAGAAACTCAGGGGGTAACCCCTACAATGAGCAGTTCTTC. This gives the protein CASRNSGGNPYNEQFF.

This sequence joins TRBV5-1 and TRBJ2-1, with 7 bases lining up with TRBD2. This CDR3 is built from 16 residues. V shed 2 bases and J 0 bases; nucleotides not matched to a gene: 5. Germline V gives CDR1 SGHRS, CDR2 YFSETQ. The CDR3 loop is CASSFGGGSSYNEQFF. CDR3 coding DNA: TGCGCCAGCAGCTTTGGAGGCGGGAGCTCCTACAATGAGCAGTTCTTC. The whole variable domain, filled in from reference TRBV5-1 and TRBJ2-1, reads KAGVTQTPRYLIKTRGQQVTLSCSPISGHRSVSWYQQTPGQGLQFLFEYFSETQRNKGNFPGRFSGRQFSNSRSEMNVSTLELGDSALYLCASSFGGGSSYNEQFFGPGTRLTVL.

The rearrangement links TRBV21-1 to TRBJ2-3; the D call of TRBD2 is as the table states it, not checked on the DNA. TRBV21-1 is designated a pseudogene. This CDR3 comprises 20 residues. The CDR3 sequence: CASSKPLLAGVVYLTDTQYF. The CDR3 bases are TGTGCCAGCAGCAAACCCCTTCTAGCGGGGGTAGTGTATCTCACAGATACGCAGTATTTT.

V is TRBV4-3 and J is TRBJ2-5, with 9 bases aligning to TRBD1. The CDR3 spans 14 residues. Germline lookup yields CDR1 LGHNA and CDR2 YSLEER. V lost 1 base, J lost 5 bases, and 2 bases stayed unmatched. The CDR3 DNA reads as TGCGCCAGCAGCCAAGGGACAGGGGTGGAGACCCAGTACTTC. It translates to CASSQGTGVETQYF.

This clonotype was seen a few times. The CDR3 region has the DNA TGTGCCAGCAGTCCACTCCCCGCTAGCGCAGGGTTCTACGAGCAGTACTTC. Translated, it gives CASSPLPASAGFYEQYF. The chain couples TRBV27 to TRBJ2-7, with D possibly TRBD2 on 6 matching bases. V lost 5 bases and J lost 3, with 23 bases in between. The CDR3 totals 17 residues. Germline assignment: CDR1 MNHEY and CDR2 SMNVEV (reference sequence).

This clonotype was found a few times. The J gene is TRBJ2-3, the V gene TRBV4-2; D gene unclear. The CDR3 has 14 amino acids. The V end lost 0 bases, the J end lost 4 bases, and 8 bases lay between the germline ends. The V gene's germline CDR1 is LGHNA and CDR2 YNFKEQ. The CDR3 reads CASSQDLNSDTQYF. The CDR3 coding sequence is TGTGCCAGCAGCCAAGATCTAAATTCAGATACGCAGTATTTT.

This clonotype was found a few times. This chain links TRBV7-9 with TRBJ2-7, with D unclear. V was clipped by 5 bases and J by 3 bases, with 11 bases between them. CDR1 is SEHNR and CDR2 is FQNEAQ in the germline V gene (reference sequence). This CDR3 region has 13 residues. CDR3 sequence reads: CASSMDENYEQYF. CDR3 nucleotides: TGTGCCAGCAGCATGGACGAGAACTACGAGCAGTACTTC.

This clonotype was found a few times. This chain uses TRBV29-1 with TRBJ1-3, with D perhaps matching TRBD1 (5 bases). The CDR3 is made up of 13 amino acids. Germline CDR1 SQVTM, CDR2 ANQGSEA. The germline V and J ends were trimmed by 6 bases and 6 bases, with 15 bases remaining between them. CDR3 residues: CSVGQGTVNTIYF. CDR3 bases: TGCAGCGTCGGGCAGGGCACGGTAAACACCATATATTTT.

The rearrangement links TRBV7-8 to TRBJ2-1; possibly TRBD2 for D (7 bases). CDR3 length equals 14 residues. CDR1 and CDR2 (germline): SGHVS, FQNEAQ. V lost 4 bases to trimming and J lost 9 bases, with 16 bases between them. CDR3 region: CASSWGGLTGEQFF. In DNA, the CDR3 is TGTGCCAGCAGCTGGGGGGGGCTGACAGGTGAGCAGTTCTTC.

This clonotype was counted ten times or more. The chain combines TRBV5-1 with TRBJ2-1; 8 bases are shared with TRBD1. Losses at the gene ends were 1 base for V and 8 bases for J; bases not matched to a gene: 5. Per germline, CDR1 SGHRS and CDR2 YFSETQ. This CDR3 region has 14 residues. The CDR3 here is CASSLSPTGDEQFF. The DNA of the CDR3 is TGCGCCAGCAGCTTGAGTCCGACAGGGGATGAGCAGTTCTTC.

This clonotype was counted only a few times. V gene TRBV5-1 combines with J gene TRBJ2-7, with D possibly matching TRBD1 (8 bases). Germline CDR1 is SGHRS and CDR2 is YFSETQ. The CDR3 totals 15 residues. V lost 4 bases, J lost 3 bases, and 17 bases lay in between. The chain's CDR3 is CASSPGGGRFYEQYF. The CDR3 region has the DNA TGCGCCAGCAGCCCAGGGGGCGGGAGATTCTACGAGCAGTACTTC.

This clonotype was seen a few times. The rearrangement joins TRBV6-1 to TRBJ2-1; D possibly corresponds to TRBD1 (6 bases). Deletions cut 6 bases from V and 7 bases from J, with 13 bases between. In germline, CDR1 is MNHNS, CDR2 SASEGT. The CDR3 totals 13 residues. Here the CDR3 reads CASRQGHVNEQFF. CDR3 nucleotide sequence: TGTGCCAGCAGACAGGGACACGTTAATGAGCAGTTCTTC.

In its sample, this clonotype was seen a few times. The rearrangement links TRBV27 to TRBJ1-5; a weak D match, TRBD1 (5 bases). The V gene lost 5 bases and the J gene lost 10 bases, with 21 bases spanning the gap. Germline V gives CDR1 MNHEY, CDR2 SMNVEV (reference sequence). The CDR3 has 15 amino acids. The CDR3 DNA follows: TGTGCCAGCAGTCCCACCCGACAGACAATCAGACCCCAGCATTTT. Its protein is CASSPTRQTIRPQHF.

This clonotype was seen a few times. The rearrangement joins TRBV7-9 to TRBJ2-5; D is possibly TRBD1 (5 bases). V gave up 8 bases and J gave up 5 bases, with 27 bases separating them. The CDR3 spans 17 residues. Looked up from germline, CDR1 is SEHNR and CDR2 is FQNEAQ (reference sequence). CDR3 DNA sequence: TGTGCCAGCGGTCCAAGGCTCAGGGCCCGATCGAGGGAGACCCAGTACTTC. Protein sequence: CASGPRLRARSRETQYF.

CDR3 nucleotide sequence: TGTGCCAGCAGACGAGATGGGCCCGAGACCCAGTACTTC. It yields the protein CASRRDGPETQYF. The chain is built from TRBV12-3 or TRBV12-4 and TRBJ2-5; D call uncertain. This CDR3 has 13 amino acids. Between the trimmed V and J ends, which lost 6 bases and 5 bases, there was a span of 13 bases.

V gene TRBV7-9 combines with J gene TRBJ2-7; the match to TRBD1 covers 7 bases. This CDR3 comprises 16 residues. CDR1 and CDR2 from the germline V gene are SEHNR and FQNEAQ (reference sequence). V lost 5 bases, J lost 6 bases, and 16 bases stayed unmatched. The DNA of the CDR3 is TGTGCCAGCAGCCCGAATAGGCTGGGGACAGAGTTCGAGCAGTACTTC. It encodes CASSPNRLGTEFEQYF.

This clonotype was counted many times. The J gene is TRBJ2-2, the V gene TRBV12-3 or TRBV12-4; TRBD2 aligns across 13 bases. The CDR3 runs to 15 residues. The V segment lost 6 bases and the J segment 6 bases; nucleotides outside the gene matches: 4. CDR3 protein: CASSLGLAGAGELFF. CDR3 bases: TGTGCCAGCAGCCTAGGACTAGCGGGAGCCGGGGAGCTGTTTTTT.